These T cell receptor beta chains were read from a single sample in a study of T cell responses to AZD1222 COVID-19 vaccine. Profiling relied on immunoSEQ multiplex PCR, and the TCRdb table lists in-frame clones only, not all of them. Among approximately 260,000 clones listed, more than 85% were seen once. The sequencing here drew on peripheral blood, taken on day 0 of AZD1222 vaccination. Receptors were obtained from an adult in good health. Each CDR3 is given with its conserved first and last residue. The order of the fields is D gene, V gene, J gene, CDR3 protein, CDR3 DNA. The D gene is left open where the match is weak.

D: .; V: TRBV5-1; J: TRBJ1-6; CDR3: CASSQGRANSPLHF; DNA: TGCGCCAGCAGCCAGGGCAGGGCTAATTCACCCCTCCACTTT
D: TRBD2; V: TRBV19; J: TRBJ2-7; CDR3: CASKAAGASSYEQYF; DNA: TGTGCCAGTAAAGCAGCGGGGGCAAGCTCCTACGAGCAGTACTTC
D: .; V: TRBV28; J: TRBJ2-1; CDR3: CASSNLASEQFF; DNA: TGTGCCAGCAGTAACCTCGCGAGTGAGCAGTTCTTC
D: .; V: TRBV29-1; J: TRBJ1-5; CDR3: CSANTGRGNQPQHF; DNA: TGCAGCGCCAACACAGGGCGAGGGAATCAGCCCCAGCATTTT
D: TRBD1; V: TRBV18; J: TRBJ1-3; CDR3: CASSPVEAGGTSGNTIYF; DNA: TGTGCCAGCTCACCAGTCGAGGCAGGGGGCACCTCTGGAAACACCATATATTTT
D: .; V: TRBV20-1; J: TRBJ1-1; CDR3: CSARQGREAFF; DNA: TGCAGTGCAAGGCAGGGAAGGGAAGCTTTCTTT
D: .; V: TRBV6-5; J: TRBJ2-7; CDR3: CASRGSERPSYEQYF; DNA: TGTGCCAGCAGGGGTAGCGAAAGACCCTCCTACGAGCAGTACTTC
D: .; V: TRBV28; J: TRBJ1-1; CDR3: CASSSFQGLGTEAFF; DNA: TGTGCCAGCAGTTCTTTCCAGGGGTTAGGAACTGAAGCTTTCTTT
D: .; V: TRBV2; J: TRBJ1-2; CDR3: CASGDTLSYGYTF; DNA: TGTGCCAGCGGCGACACCCTCTCCTATGGCTACACCTTC
D: .; V: TRBV3-1/TRBV3-2; J: TRBJ1-1; CDR3: CASSQDSSLAEAFF; DNA: TGTGCCAGCAGCCAAGATTCTTCGCTCGCTGAAGCTTTCTTT